Listed below are T cell receptor beta chains from one sample, sequenced in a study of shared clonotypes between healthy human individuals. This table comes from immunoSEQ multiplex PCR, and its TCRdb copy is limited to in-frame clones, with some not included. The sample lists around 79,000 clones, 62% occurring once. Sequencing was carried out using memory CD8+ T cells sorted from blood. All receptors derive from a young man in good health. Both conserved end residues are part of each CDR3. Fields, in order: V gene, clone size, D gene, J gene, CDR3 protein, CDR3 DNA. The D gene is left open where the match is weak. The size entry is marked missing in some rows and otherwise reads once, few, many or a size class.

>TRBV29-1|few|-|TRBJ1-2
CSVDTGYTF
TGCAGCGTTGACACGGGCTACACCTTC
>TRBV4-1|-|-|TRBJ2-7
CASSQVGPLSYEQYF
TGCGCCAGCAGCCAAGTTGGACCGCTCTCCTACGAGCAGTACTTC
>TRBV7-8|-|TRBD2|TRBJ2-1
CASSQTRTSGRRAGSSYNEQFF
TGTGCCAGCAGCCAGACAAGGACTAGCGGGAGGCGCGCCGGATCCTCCTACAATGAGCAGTTCTTC
>TRBV7-9|many|TRBD1|TRBJ2-1
CASTLQGAHNEQFF
TGTGCCAGCACCCTTCAGGGGGCGCATAATGAGCAGTTCTTC
>TRBV6-4|-|TRBD2|TRBJ2-1
CASSASGSYNEQFF
TGTGCCAGCAGTGCTAGCGGGAGTTACAATGAGCAGTTCTTC
>TRBV27|-|-|TRBJ2-7
CACTGDSYEQYF
TGTGCCTGCACCGGGGATTCCTACGAGCAGTACTTC
>TRBV7-4|-|-|TRBJ1-2
CASSSTGGYGYTF
TGTGCCAGCAGTTCAACCGGGGGTTATGGCTACACCTTC
>TRBV15|once|-|TRBJ1-2
CATSRDKTGLYGYTF
TGTGCCACCAGCAGAGATAAGACAGGTCTCTATGGCTACACCTTC
>TRBV7-8|many|-|TRBJ2-7
CASSLSDEQYF
TGTGCCAGCAGCTTATCCGACGAGCAGTACTTC
>TRBV27|-|-|TRBJ2-7
CASSYLPRRGLHEQYF
TGTGCCAGCAGTTATCTTCCGCGGAGGGGGTTACACGAGCAGTACTTC
>TRBV13|-|-|TRBJ2-5
CASSLGFAVETQYF
TGTGCCAGCAGCTTAGGTTTTGCGGTAGAGACCCAGTACTTC
>TRBV5-6|-|TRBD2|TRBJ2-3
CASSLGLAGGSSTDTQYF
TGTGCCAGCAGCTTGGGGCTAGCGGGAGGGTCGAGCACAGATACGCAGTATTTT
>TRBV4-3|-|TRBD2|TRBJ2-7
CASSQDWGEGTYEQYF
TGCGCCAGCAGCCAAGATTGGGGGGAGGGGACCTACGAGCAGTACTTC
>TRBV9|-|-|TRBJ2-3
CASSVEWGSTDTQYF
TGTGCCAGCAGCGTAGAGTGGGGGAGCACAGATACGCAGTATTTT
>TRBV7-9|-|-|TRBJ2-7
CASSFRDLSYEQYF
TGTGCCAGCAGCTTCCGGGACTTGAGCTACGAGCAGTACTTC
>TRBV6-6|few|TRBD1|TRBJ2-7
CASRSQGYEQYF
TGTGCCAGCAGGTCACAGGGGTACGAGCAGTACTTC
>TRBV25-1|-|-|TRBJ2-1
CASSIWEYNEQFF
TGTGCCAGCAGTATTTGGGAGTACAATGAGCAGTTCTTC
>TRBV15|-|-|TRBJ2-3
CATSRDLADTQYF
TGTGCCACCAGCAGAGATCTGGCAGATACGCAGTATTTT
>TRBV7-9|-|TRBD1|TRBJ1-1
CASSLGTDEAFF
TGTGCCAGCAGCCTTGGGACAGATGAAGCTTTCTTT
>TRBV6-5|-|TRBD2|TRBJ2-1
CASSWGRSGKNNEQFF
TGTGCCAGCAGTTGGGGGAGGAGCGGGAAAAACAATGAGCAGTTCTTC
>TRBV6-5|many|-|TRBJ1-2
CASSSGTLTYGYTF
TGTGCCAGCAGTTCCGGGACTTTGACCTATGGCTACACCTTC
>TRBV6-1|-|-|TRBJ2-3
CASKGQGSRTDTQYF
TGTGCCAGCAAAGGTCAGGGATCGCGGACAGATACGCAGTATTTT
>TRBV11-3|-|-|TRBJ2-1
CASSPGTVGGQFF
TGTGCCAGCAGCCCGGGTACTGTGGGAGGGCAGTTCTTC
>TRBV5-6|few|TRBD2|TRBJ2-7
CASSGGTSGTYEQYF
TGTGCCAGCAGCGGCGGGACTAGCGGCACCTACGAGCAGTACTTC
>TRBV6-4|many|-|TRBJ1-1
CASSVAQNTEAFF
TGTGCCAGCAGTGTCGCCCAGAACACTGAAGCTTTCTTT
>TRBV4-3|-|-|TRBJ2-7
CASSPNSVTIYEQYF
TGCGCCAGCAGCCCCAATTCGGTTACAATCTACGAGCAGTACTTC
>TRBV6-6|once|TRBD1|TRBJ2-5
CASSLGDRVSEGQYF
TGTGCCAGCAGCTTGGGGGACAGGGTTTCGGAGGGCCAGTACTTC
>TRBV6-5|-|-|TRBJ1-1
CASSLVGRNTEAFF
TGTGCCAGCAGTTTGGTGGGGAGGAACACTGAAGCTTTCTTT
>TRBV7-9|-|-|TRBJ2-1
CASSGDSTYNEQFF
TGTGCCAGCAGCGGGGACTCGACCTACAATGAGCAGTTCTTC
>TRBV7-2|-|-|TRBJ2-1
CASRLLGDEQFF
TGTGCCAGCAGGTTACTAGGGGATGAGCAGTTCTTC
>TRBV2|few|TRBD2|TRBJ2-7
CASRLESGGPGYF
TGTGCCAGCAGACTTGAATCGGGAGGGCCGGGGTACTTC
>TRBV2|-|-|TRBJ2-7
CASGRPEQYF
TGTGCCAGCGGGCGACCCGAGCAGTACTTC
>TRBV4-2|-|TRBD2|TRBJ2-2
CASSSGSEAGELFF
TGTGCCAGCAGCAGCGGGAGCGAGGCCGGGGAGCTGTTTTTT
>TRBV19|-|-|TRBJ2-1
CASRGYGEQFF
TGTGCCAGTAGGGGGTATGGTGAGCAGTTCTTC
>TRBV7-6|-|-|TRBJ2-3
CASSLADYVTDTQYF
TGTGCCAGCAGCTTAGCGGACTATGTTACAGATACGCAGTATTTT
>TRBV7-2|many|-|TRBJ2-3
CASSLATPLLPPDTQYF
TGTGCCAGCAGCTTAGCAACCCCTCTCCTCCCTCCGGATACGCAGTATTTT
>TRBV6-5|-|-|TRBJ2-7
CASSLTGPYEQYF
TGTGCCAGCAGCCTCACAGGGCCCTACGAGCAGTACTTC
>TRBV7-9|-|TRBD1|TRBJ1-1
CASRTPTGADTEAFF
TGTGCCAGCAGAACTCCTACAGGGGCAGACACTGAAGCTTTCTTT
>TRBV4-3|-|TRBD1|TRBJ2-7
CASSQGVGTGPYEQYF
TGCGCCAGCAGCCAAGGGGTGGGGACAGGGCCCTACGAGCAGTACTTC
>TRBV7-9|-|-|TRBJ2-2
CASSQEYPGTDRTGELFF
TGCGCCAGCAGCCAAGAGTATCCCGGGACCGACCGAACCGGGGAGCTGTTTTTT
>TRBV7-9|-|-|TRBJ2-1
CASSHRNNEQFF
TGTGCCAGCAGCCACAGAAACAATGAGCAGTTCTTC